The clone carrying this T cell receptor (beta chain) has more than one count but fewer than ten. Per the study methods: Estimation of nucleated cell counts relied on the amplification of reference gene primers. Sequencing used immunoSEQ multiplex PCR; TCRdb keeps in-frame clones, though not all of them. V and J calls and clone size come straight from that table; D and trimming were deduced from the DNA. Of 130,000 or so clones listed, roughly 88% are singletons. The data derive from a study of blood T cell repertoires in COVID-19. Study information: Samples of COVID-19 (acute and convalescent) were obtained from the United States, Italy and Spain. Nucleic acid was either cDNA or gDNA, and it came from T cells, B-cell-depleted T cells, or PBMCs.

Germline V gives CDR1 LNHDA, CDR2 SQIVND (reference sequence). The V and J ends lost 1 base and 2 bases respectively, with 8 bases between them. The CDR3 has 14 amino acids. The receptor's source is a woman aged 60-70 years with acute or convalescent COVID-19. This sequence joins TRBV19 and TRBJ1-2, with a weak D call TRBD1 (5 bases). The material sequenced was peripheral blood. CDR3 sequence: CASSIGRGNYGYTF. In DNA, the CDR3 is TGTGCCAGTAGTATAGGACGGGGGAACTATGGCTACACCTTC.